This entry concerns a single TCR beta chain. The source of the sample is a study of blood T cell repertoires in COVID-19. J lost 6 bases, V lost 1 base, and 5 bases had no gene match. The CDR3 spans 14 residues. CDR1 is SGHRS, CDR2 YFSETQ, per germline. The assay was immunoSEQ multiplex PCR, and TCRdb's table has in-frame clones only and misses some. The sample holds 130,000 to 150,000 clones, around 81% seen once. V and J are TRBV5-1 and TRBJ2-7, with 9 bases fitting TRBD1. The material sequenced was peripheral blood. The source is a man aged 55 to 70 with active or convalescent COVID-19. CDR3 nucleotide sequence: TGCGCCAGCAGCTTGAGACAGGGGGTGGGCGAGCAGTACTTC. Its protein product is CASSLRQGVGEQYF.